The present entry profiles one TCR beta chain with its context. The antigen is undetermined. The data stem from a study of a mutant IDH1 vaccine in newly diagnosed glioma. Only in-frame clones appear in the TCRdb table, and some are missing; sequencing was by immunoSEQ multiplex PCR. The sample yields approximately 38,000 clones, 70% to 90% seen once. The CDR3 length is 13 residues. The germline V gene has CDR1 MNHNS and CDR2 SASEGT. Trimming stripped 6 bases from V and 4 bases from J, with 13 bases between. Time point here: week 5, during vaccination. Vaccination comprised doses that each held 300 ug of mutant IDH1 20-mer peptide, plus topical imiquimod. In every donor, the tumor was a new WHO grade 3 or 4 IDH1-mutant, ATRX-lost astrocytoma.

The material was PBMCs, obtained from a glioma patient whose treatment included an IDH1 peptide vaccine. The receptor was isolated from a man aged 40-50 years with glioma. This rearrangement joins TRBV6-1 to TRBJ2-7; D not resolved. As DNA, the CDR3 is TGTGCCAGCAGATCGTTGACCAGTTACGAGCAGTACTTC. Translation gives CASRSLTSYEQYF.